The clone carrying this T cell receptor beta chain was seen only once. The data originate from a study of cytotoxic CD8 clonotypes in ibrutinib-treated CLL. Sequencing was performed with immunoSEQ multiplex PCR; in TCRdb, only in-frame clones are kept and a portion is missing. This sample has some 65,000 clones, with 57% found just once. Per the germline V gene, CDR1 is SGHRS and CDR2 is YFSETQ. The CDR3 sequence is 18 residues long. Germline trimming cut 3 bases from V and 2 bases from J; bases unmatched to any gene: 11. The TCR sequence derives from a human donor with chronic lymphocytic leukemia. The V call is TRBV5-1, the J call TRBJ2-5; 12 nucleotides align to TRBD2. The source was PBMCs, collected after 12 months of ibrutinib treatment. The CDR3 nucleotides are TGCGCCAGCAGCTCCGCTGCAATAGGACTAGCGGGACAAGAGACCCAGTACTTC. This gives the protein CASSSAAIGLAGQETQYF.